This is a list of T cell receptor beta chains from one sample in a study of blood T cells in healthy people across ages. TCRdb itself ran the 5' RACE reads through MiXCR, one entry per CDR3 protein. Here the sample spans roughly 730,000 distinct CDR3 sequences, roughly 50% being singletons. What was sequenced was blood. These TCRs come from a man aged 35 to 55 in good health. The CDR3 runs from the conserved cysteine through the conserved F or W. Fields, in order: clone size, D gene, V gene, J gene, CDR3 protein, CDR3 DNA. A D gene is named only where the DNA matches it firmly. The size of a clone is reported for some rows only, either as once, few or many, or as a class for expanded clones.

-,-,TRBV10-3,TRBJ1-2,CAISPSVDYGYTF,TGTGCCATCAGTCCGTCGGTGGACTATGGCTACACCTTC
-,TRBD2,TRBV27,TRBJ2-5,CASSSERGEQETQYF,TGTGCCAGCAGTTCCGAACGGGGGGAACAAGAGACCCAGTACTTC
-,TRBD2,TRBV5-1,TRBJ2-3,CASSLDAGGGASDTQYF,TGCGCCAGCAGCTTGGATGCCGGCGGGGGGGCATCAGATACGCAGTATTTT
-,-,TRBV7-2,TRBJ1-2,CASSLKDLYGYTF,TGTGCCAGCAGCTTAAAGGATTTATATGGCTACACCTTC
few,TRBD2,TRBV7-2,TRBJ2-1,CASSASSGRARRIDGEQFF,TGTGCCAGCAGCGCTAGTAGCGGGAGGGCCAGGAGGATTGATGGTGAGCAGTTCTTC
few,-,TRBV6-5,TRBJ2-3,CASSPGHPSTDTQYF,TGTGCCAGCAGCCCGGGACATCCTAGCACAGATACGCAGTATTTT
once,-,TRBV7-9,TRBJ1-4,CASSPGWTYDNEKLFF,TGTGCCAGCAGCCCAGGTTGGACGTACGATAATGAAAAACTGTTTTTT
-,TRBD2,TRBV12-3/TRBV12-4,TRBJ2-1,CASSLSGRHGEQFF,TGTGCCAGCAGTTTATCCGGGAGGCACGGTGAGCAGTTCTTC
-,-,TRBV24-1,TRBJ2-6,CATSNSGANVLTF,TGTGCCACCTCCAACTCTGGGGCCAACGTCCTGACTTTC
-,-,TRBV18,TRBJ2-5,CASSPPRSGGPETQYF,TGTGCCAGCTCACCACCGCGGTCAGGGGGGCCAGAGACCCAGTACTTC
-,-,TRBV4-3,TRBJ2-1,CASSQGTNGLDEQFF,TGCGCCAGCAGCCAAGGGACTAACGGGTTGGATGAGCAGTTCTTC
few,-,TRBV2,TRBJ2-3,CASSDRSFPSTDTQYF,TGTGCCAGCAGTGATAGGTCGTTTCCTAGCACAGATACGCAGTATTTT
once,TRBD1,TRBV5-1,TRBJ2-1,CASMITGDSYEQFF,TGCGCCAGCATGATAACAGGGGATTCCTACGAGCAGTTCTTC
once,-,TRBV29-1,TRBJ1-1,CSGGSWGTEAFF,TGTAGCGGTGGGAGCTGGGGGACTGAAGCTTTCTTT
-,-,TRBV28,TRBJ2-7,CASSLWGQGSSYEQYF,TGTGCCAGCAGTTTATGGGGGCAGGGTAGCTCCTACGAGCAGTACTTC
-,TRBD2,TRBV20-1,TRBJ2-3,CSAPPSGGAADTQYF,TGCAGTGCACCCCCCAGCGGGGGGGCGGCAGATACGCAGTATTTT
-,TRBD2,TRBV7-2,TRBJ2-7,CASSLSDSGIYEQYF,TGTGCCAGCAGCTTATCAGATAGCGGGATCTACGAGCAGTACTTC
few,-,TRBV4-2,TRBJ1-5,CASSPAGIGANQPQHF,TGTGCCAGCAGCCCAGCCGGTATAGGGGCTAATCAGCCCCAGCATTTT
few,-,TRBV12-3/TRBV12-4,TRBJ2-1,CASRHTGRSYNEQFF,TGTGCCAGCAGACACACAGGTCGCTCCTACAATGAGCAGTTCTTC
-,TRBD1,TRBV7-2,TRBJ1-1,CASLFRDRYEAFF,TGTGCCAGCCTTTTCCGGGACAGGTATGAAGCTTTCTTT
-,-,TRBV28,TRBJ2-7,CASSTTPNYEQYF,TGTGCCAGCAGTACGACACCTAACTACGAGCAGTACTTC
-,TRBD2,TRBV20-1,TRBJ2-1,CSALSTSAYNEQFF,TGCAGTGCTCTGTCGACTAGCGCATACAATGAGCAGTTCTTC
-,TRBD2,TRBV5-1,TRBJ2-1,CASSFSLGSGGLNEQFF,TGCGCCAGCAGCTTTAGTTTGGGCAGCGGGGGGCTGAATGAGCAGTTCTTC
-,TRBD2,TRBV12-5,TRBJ2-5,CASGLGAGNNQETQYF,TGTGCTAGTGGTTTGGGAGCGGGGAATAACCAAGAGACCCAGTACTTC
-,-,TRBV6-6,TRBJ2-5,CASTLGGAGSGEETQYF,TGTGCCAGCACCCTCGGGGGCGCGGGATCAGGAGAAGAGACCCAGTACTTC
few,-,TRBV28,TRBJ2-7,CASSLYVRESSYEQYF,TGTGCCAGCAGTTTATATGTCAGGGAAAGCTCCTACGAGCAGTACTTC
once,-,TRBV18,TRBJ2-5,CASSPPIAGQETQYF,TGTGCCAGCTCACCACCGATTGCAGGCCAAGAGACCCAGTACTTC
-,-,TRBV10-3,TRBJ1-6,CATSPEGPYNSPLHF,TGTGCCACTTCGCCTGAGGGTCCCTATAATTCACCCCTCCACTTT
few,-,TRBV25-1,TRBJ2-3,CASTSQVAFGTQYF,TGTGCCAGCACGTCACAGGTGGCTTTTGGTACGCAGTATTTT